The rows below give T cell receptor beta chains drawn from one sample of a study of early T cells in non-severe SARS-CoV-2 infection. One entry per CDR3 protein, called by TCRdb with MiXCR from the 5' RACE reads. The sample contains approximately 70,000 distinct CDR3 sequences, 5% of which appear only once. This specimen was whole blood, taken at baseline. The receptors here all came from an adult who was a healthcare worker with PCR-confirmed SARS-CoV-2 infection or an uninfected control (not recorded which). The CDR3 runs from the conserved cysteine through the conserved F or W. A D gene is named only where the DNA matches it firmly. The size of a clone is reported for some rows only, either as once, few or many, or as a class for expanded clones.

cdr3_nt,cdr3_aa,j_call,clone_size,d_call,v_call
TGTGCCAGCAGTTCCCCTACTCAGGGCTGGGACTCCTACGAGCAGTACTTC,CASSSPTQGWDSYEQYF,TRBJ2-7,.,.,TRBV28
TGCAGCGTTGGACAGTCGACTGAAGCTTTCTTT,CSVGQSTEAFF,TRBJ1-1,.,.,TRBV29-1
TGTGCCAGCAGCTTCCGGTCTTCTCGGGGCAGGGTCTATGGCTACACCTTC,CASSFRSSRGRVYGYTF,TRBJ1-2,few,.,TRBV5-6
TGTGCCAGCAGTCTCTCCGGGTCGGCCAACGTCCTGACTTTC,CASSLSGSANVLTF,TRBJ2-6,many,.,TRBV12-3/TRBV12-4
TGTGCCAGCCCTGACTCTCCGGGACAGAGCTCCTACGAGCAGTACTTC,CASPDSPGQSSYEQYF,TRBJ2-7,many,TRBD1,TRBV12-3/TRBV12-4
TGCGCCAGCAGCTTGGATGGGGACGCCAGCACAGATACGCAGTATTTT,CASSLDGDASTDTQYF,TRBJ2-3,many,.,TRBV5-1
TGTGCCACCAGTGACGATCCGGGACAGCTGAACACTGAAGCTTTCTTT,CATSDDPGQLNTEAFF,TRBJ1-1,.,TRBD1,TRBV24-1
TGTGCCAGCAGCTTAGGAAGTGTCAGGGTCTACGAGCAGTACTTC,CASSLGSVRVYEQYF,TRBJ2-7,.,.,TRBV7-2
TGTGCCAGCAGCCATCCCCGGGAGGACGACAGGGGCTACGAGCAGTACTTC,CASSHPREDDRGYEQYF,TRBJ2-7,.,.,TRBV9
TGTGCCAGCATCCTGCACAGCTCAGTGAACACTGAAGCTTTCTTT,CASILHSSVNTEAFF,TRBJ1-1,many,.,TRBV28
TGTGCCAGCAGCCGACCTAATGAAAAACTGTTTTTT,CASSRPNEKLFF,TRBJ1-4,many,.,TRBV27
TGTGCCATCGGTTCGGGCAATCAGCCCCAGCATTTT,CAIGSGNQPQHF,TRBJ1-5,many,.,TRBV10-3
TGTGCCAGCAGCCAAAAGACAGGGGTCTACGAGCAGTACTTC,CASSQKTGVYEQYF,TRBJ2-7,many,TRBD1,TRBV5-4
TGTGCCAGCAGTTTCCGGGACAGCCGGACTGATACGCAGTATTTT,CASSFRDSRTDTQYF,TRBJ2-3,.,TRBD1,TRBV2
TGTGCCAGCAGTCGGGGGTCTCTGAGACAAGAGACCCAGTACTTC,CASSRGSLRQETQYF,TRBJ2-5,.,.,TRBV28
TGTGCCAGCAGTTTCGAACCGGGACAGGTCACAGATACGCAGTATTTT,CASSFEPGQVTDTQYF,TRBJ2-3,few,TRBD1,TRBV28
TGTGCCAGTAGTATTTCCGGGACAGTGACCCAAGCCCAGCATTTT,CASSISGTVTQAQHF,TRBJ1-5,.,TRBD1,TRBV19
TGTGCCAGCTCCCATGGGGTGAACACTGAAGCTTTCTTT,CASSHGVNTEAFF,TRBJ1-1,many,.,TRBV18
TGTGCCAGCAGCTTGGGAGGGACCGTCTATGGCTACACCTTC,CASSLGGTVYGYTF,TRBJ1-2,.,.,TRBV5-4
TGTGCCAGCAGCTTAAGTACCACCGGGGAGCTGTTTTTT,CASSLSTTGELFF,TRBJ2-2,.,.,TRBV7-2
TGTGCCAGCAGTGAACTCAAGCGGGAGTACGAGCAGTACTTC,CASSELKREYEQYF,TRBJ2-7,.,TRBD2,TRBV25-1
TGTGCCAAGGACGTCGATTCAGGGGGCAGGACAGATACGCAGTATTTT,CAKDVDSGGRTDTQYF,TRBJ2-3,medium-sized,TRBD1,TRBV7-9
TGTGCCAGCAGTGGAACGGGACAGGGCCGCGAGCAGTACTTC,CASSGTGQGREQYF,TRBJ2-7,many,TRBD1,TRBV6-1
TGTGCCAGCAGCCATGAGGGAGCTGAAGCTTTCTTT,CASSHEGAEAFF,TRBJ1-1,few,.,TRBV14
TGTGCCAGCAGCTTTATGTCCAGGGACACCGGGGAGCTGTTTTTT,CASSFMSRDTGELFF,TRBJ2-2,few,.,TRBV11-2
TGTGCCAGCAGCCAACCAGGGGTGTACGAGCAGTACTTC,CASSQPGVYEQYF,TRBJ2-7,many,.,TRBV7-8
TGTGCCAGCAGCTTTTACAGGGGCAAACAAGAGACCCAGTACTTC,CASSFYRGKQETQYF,TRBJ2-5,.,TRBD1,TRBV7-9
TGTGCCAGCAGCTTAGAACTATACAATGAGCAGTTCTTC,CASSLELYNEQFF,TRBJ2-1,few,.,TRBV7-9
TGTGCCAGCAGCCGGGGGGGGTATAATTCACCCCTCCACTTT,CASSRGGYNSPLHF,TRBJ1-6,few,.,TRBV11-2
TGTGCCAGCAGTTTTTCGGGCTACGAGCAGTACTTC,CASSFSGYEQYF,TRBJ2-7,.,.,TRBV12-3/TRBV12-4
TGTGCCAGCACGCGGGGTAGCTCGAGCACAGATACGCAGTATTTT,CASTRGSSSTDTQYF,TRBJ2-3,.,.,TRBV2
TGTGCCAGCAGCTCGACAGGGTTGGACACCGGGGAGCTGTTTTTT,CASSSTGLDTGELFF,TRBJ2-2,many,TRBD1,TRBV7-3
TGTGCCAGCAGCTTATTTGGGGCGCGGGACACCGGGGAGCTGTTTTTT,CASSLFGARDTGELFF,TRBJ2-2,.,.,TRBV7-2
TGCAGCTATGGGACAGGGTCGCGCGAGCAGTACTTC,CSYGTGSREQYF,TRBJ2-7,.,TRBD1,TRBV29-1
TGCAGTGCTACGTCTACTTACCTCACGGCCTACGAGCAGTACTTC,CSATSTYLTAYEQYF,TRBJ2-7,many,.,TRBV20-1
TGTGCCAGCAGATCTGGGGGACCCTACGAGCAGTACTTC,CASRSGGPYEQYF,TRBJ2-7,few,.,TRBV27
TGTGCCAGCAGCCTCACCAGGACAGGGAGGAATTCACCCCTCCACTTT,CASSLTRTGRNSPLHF,TRBJ1-6,many,TRBD1,TRBV7-8
TGTGCCAGCTCACTAAAAGGGAACACTGAAACTTTCTTT,CASSLKGNTETFF,TRBJ1-1,.,.,TRBV18
TGTGCCAGCAGCCTAGATTCAGCGGGAGTTAACCAGTATTTT,CASSLDSAGVNQYF,TRBJ2-3,.,TRBD2,TRBV28
TGCGCCAGCAGCCCAGCCGGGGGCGGATCATTAGCCAAAAACATTCAGTACTTC,CASSPAGGGSLAKNIQYF,TRBJ2-4,many,.,TRBV4-1
TGTGCCAGCAGCCTATTACTAGCGGGAGGCTACGAGCAGTACTTC,CASSLLLAGGYEQYF,TRBJ2-7,many,TRBD2,TRBV27
TGTGCCAGTAGTATGAAAGGAACTACCACCGGGGAGCTGTTTTTT,CASSMKGTTTGELFF,TRBJ2-2,many,.,TRBV19
TGTGCCAGCAGCCTCACCGGGACAGGGGCCAGCTCTGGGGCCAACGTCCTGACTTTC,CASSLTGTGASSGANVLTF,TRBJ2-6,many,TRBD1,TRBV7-3
TGCAGTGCCGGGACTAGCGGGAGTTCCGAGCAGTACTTC,CSAGTSGSSEQYF,TRBJ2-7,.,TRBD2,TRBV20-1